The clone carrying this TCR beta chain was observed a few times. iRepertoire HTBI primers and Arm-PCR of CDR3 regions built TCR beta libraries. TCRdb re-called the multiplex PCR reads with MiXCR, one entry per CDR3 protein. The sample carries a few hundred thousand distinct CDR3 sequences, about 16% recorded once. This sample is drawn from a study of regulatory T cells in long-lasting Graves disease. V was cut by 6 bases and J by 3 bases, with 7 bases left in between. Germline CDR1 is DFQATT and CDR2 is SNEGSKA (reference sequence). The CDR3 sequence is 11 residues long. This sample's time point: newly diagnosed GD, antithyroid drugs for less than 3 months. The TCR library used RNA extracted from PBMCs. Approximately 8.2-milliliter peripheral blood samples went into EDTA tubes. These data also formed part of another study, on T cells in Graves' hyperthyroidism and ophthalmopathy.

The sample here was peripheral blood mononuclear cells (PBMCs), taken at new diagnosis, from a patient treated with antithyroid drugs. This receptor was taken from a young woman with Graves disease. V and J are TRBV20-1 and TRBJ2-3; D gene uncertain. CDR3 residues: CSAFPTDTQYF. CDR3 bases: TGCAGTGCCTTCCCGACAGATACGCAGTATTTT.